These 20 T cell receptor beta chains were all obtained from the same sample, sequenced in a study of breast tumors, draining lymph nodes, adjacent tissues (dated by TCRdb to the mid-2010s). Libraries were prepared through multiplex PCR. Sequenced using an Illumina HiSeq 2000. Using fastp at Q25 and MiXCR, TCRdb reprocessed the public reads and kept productive beta chains. Rows are combined by CDR3 protein, so each entry shows the most common genes and DNA. Counted in this sample were some 110,000 distinct CDR3 sequences; about 29% of them appeared once. Jointly, the top ten make up approximately 6% of the sample. The lymph node samples were taken from the axillary draining lymph nodes of breast cancer patients. Sequenced sample: axillary lymph node tissue. These receptors originate from a female donor with breast cancer. Some clones in this sample may be carry-over from other donors' samples.

The chain employs TRBV7-9 and TRBJ1-1; D is unclear. The CDR3 runs 13 residues. Per germline, CDR1 SEHNR and CDR2 FQNEAQ (reference sequence). V lost 0 bases to trimming and J lost 6 bases, with 8 bases between them. DNA of the CDR3: TGTGCCAGCAGCTTAGCAGGGAGGTCTGAAGCTTTCTTT. This codes for CASSLAGRSEAFF.

Points on this clonotype: One end of the junction is discordant with germline, which a read error may explain. The V gene is TRBV5-4, the J gene TRBJ2-2; TRBD1 agrees at 12 bases. This CDR3 region has 16 residues. CDR1 SGHNT and CDR2 YYREEE come from the germline V gene (reference sequence). The CDR3 DNA reads TGTGCCAGCAGCGCTCCCCGGGACAGGGGGCCGGGGGAGCTGCTTTTT. Translated: CASSAPRDRGPGELLF.

This clonotype showed up many times. The rearrangement uses TRBV7-2 and TRBJ2-7; D unresolved. V lost 1 base and J 4 bases, leaving 8 bases between the germline ends. This CDR3 spans 13 amino acids. Germline values: CDR1 SGHTA, CDR2 FQGNSA. The CDR3 region is CASSLDVRYEQYF. The CDR3, as DNA: TGTGCCAGCAGCTTAGATGTCAGATACGAGCAGTACTTC.

In the case of this clonotype: Germline and junction disagree at one end, which may indicate a read error. The chain carries TRBV28 and TRBJ1-3; 7 bases are shared with TRBD1. The germline V gene has CDR1 MDHEN and CDR2 SYDVKM. The CDR3 has 18 residues. This CDR3 reads CASSAPIYRGEDGNTKYF. Here the CDR3 DNA reads TGTGCCAGCAGTGCTCCTATTTACAGGGGAGAGGATGGAAACACCAAATATTTT.

A word on this clonotype: A much larger clone differs from this one at a single base, so this may be a read error. This chain joins TRBV20-1 and TRBJ1-2; D is possibly TRBD1 (6 bases). Germline V gives CDR1 DFQATT, CDR2 SNEGSKA (reference sequence). The CDR3 consists of 12 residues. CDR3 bases: TGCAAGCTAGCGGGGGGCAACTATGGCTCCACCTTC. Its protein is CKLAGGNYGSTF.

The chain links TRBV28 to TRBJ2-2; D gene ambiguous. Germline loops: CDR1 MDHEN, CDR2 SYDVKM. V was pared by 1 base and J by 3 bases, with 12 bases between. CDR3 length: 16 residues. The CDR3 loop reads CASSLSLGLHTGELFF. The CDR3, as DNA: TGTGCCAGCAGTTTATCTCTCGGGCTACACACCGGGGAGCTGTTTTTT. Using reference TRBV28 and TRBJ2-2 for the parts outside the CDR3, the full variable domain is DVKVTQSSRYLVKRTGEKVFLECVQDMDHENMFWYRQDPGLGLRLIYFSYDVKMKEKGDIPEGYSVSREKKERFSLILESASTNQTSMYLCASSLSLGLHTGELFFGEGSRLTVL.

This clonotype was recorded a few times. V gene TRBV6-2 or TRBV6-3 combines with J gene TRBJ2-2, with D perhaps TRBD2 (5 bases). CDR3 length: 13 residues. Looked up from germline, CDR1 is MNHEY and CDR2 is SVGEGT. The V gene lost 5 bases and the J gene lost 6 bases, with 10 bases spanning the gap. In DNA, the CDR3 is TGTGCCAGCAGTCACGAGGGATCCGGGGAGCTGTTTTTT. As protein: CASSHEGSGELFF.

In this sample, this clonotype turned up many times. J is TRBJ1-5 and V is TRBV4-2; D gene uncertain. Trimming took 1 base from V and 0 from J, leaving 13 bases between them. Looked up from germline, CDR1 is LGHNA and CDR2 is YNFKEQ. CDR3 length equals 17 residues. This CDR3 reads CASSQGPLGSSNQPQHF. In nucleotides, the CDR3 is TGTGCCAGCAGCCAAGGGCCTCTAGGCTCTAGCAATCAGCCCCAGCATTTT.

In this sample, this clonotype turned up many times. CDR3 in DNA: TGCGCCAGCAGCTTGGGGGGGGCTGGGGATGAAAAACTGTTTTTT. Its protein is CASSLGGAGDEKLFF. The J gene is TRBJ1-4, the V gene TRBV5-1; D perhaps matches TRBD1 (6 bases). V shed 0 bases and J shed 6 bases, with 12 bases lying between them. Germline lookup yields CDR1 SGHRS and CDR2 YFSETQ. This CDR3 is 15 amino acids long.

As regards this clonotype: Germline and junction disagree at one end, which may indicate a read error. The V and J genes are TRBV6-4 and TRBJ2-5; the D gene is possibly TRBD2 (6 bases). This CDR3 spans 15 amino acids. Germline V gene data show CDR1 as MRHNA and CDR2 as SNTAGT. CDR3 amino acids: CASSDPLADQETQYF. CDR3 DNA: TGTGCCAGCAGTGACCCATTAGCGGACCAAGAGACCCAGTACTTT.

In this sample, this clonotype turned up many times. The V and J genes are TRBV4-2 and TRBJ2-1; D not certain. This CDR3 region has 12 residues. Germline CDR1 LGHNA, CDR2 YNFKEQ. Trimming stripped 1 base from V and 7 bases from J, with 5 bases between. CDR3 residues: CASSQGANEQFF. The CDR3 DNA reads TGTGCCAGCAGCCAAGGAGCGAATGAGCAGTTCTTC.

This clonotype occurred a few times. J is TRBJ1-1 and V is TRBV19; D is undetermined. Germline CDR1 LNHDA, CDR2 SQIVND (reference sequence). Trimming stripped 7 bases from V and 6 bases from J, with 18 bases between. The CDR3 has 14 residues. CDR3 sequence (DNA): TGTGCCAGTACCAAATTCACGGGTCCCGCTGAAGCTTTCTTT. This gives the protein CASTKFTGPAEAFF.

The chain is built from TRBV5-1 and TRBJ1-1, with D perhaps matching TRBD1 (5 bases). The CDR3 has 15 amino acids. Per the germline V gene, CDR1 is SGHRS and CDR2 is YFSETQ. The ends were cut back, 1 base at V and 7 bases at J, with 17 bases in the middle. In DNA form, the CDR3 reads TGCGCCAGCAGCTTGTCCCCCCAGGGAAGCGGTGAAGCTTTCTTT. Its protein is CASSLSPQGSGEAFF.

This clonotype was counted ten times or more. V gene TRBV5-1 combines with J gene TRBJ1-2; 9 bases align to TRBD1. The CDR3 has 16 amino acids. V shed 4 bases and J 8 bases; nucleotides not matched to a gene: 15. In germline, CDR1 is SGHRS, CDR2 YFSETQ. In DNA form, the CDR3 reads TGCGCCAGCAGCCTATTCGACGGGACAGGGAGTAAAGGCTACACCTTC. Translated, it gives CASSLFDGTGSKGYTF.

This clonotype was detected ten times or more. Just one base apart from a much larger clone, this may be a read error. V usage is TRBV20-1 and J usage is TRBJ1-2; 7 nucleotides match TRBD1. Germline lookup yields CDR1 DFQATT and CDR2 SNEGSKA (reference sequence). The CDR3 covers 12 residues. The DNA for the CDR3 is TGCAGTGCTGGTTCAGGGGGATATGGCTCCACCTTC. Translated, it gives CSAGSGGYGSTF.

This clonotype has at least ten counts. The CDR3 region is CATSRTRSGIAYNEQFF. CDR3 coding DNA: TGTGCCACCAGCAGAACTCGAAGCGGGATCGCTTACAATGAGCAGTTCTTC. The chain carries TRBV15 and TRBJ2-1; 7 bases are a match to TRBD2. CDR1 and CDR2 from the germline V gene are LNHNV and YYDKDF (reference sequence). J lost 4 bases, V lost 2 bases, and 11 bases had no gene match. This CDR3 comprises 17 residues.

The sample holds many counts of this clonotype. CDR3 coding DNA: TGTGCCAGCAGTTTAGGTAGCTATTACAATGAGCAGTTCTTC. Translating it yields CASSLGSYYNEQFF. The chain recombines TRBV12-3 or TRBV12-4 with TRBJ2-1; no firm D call. The CDR3 consists of 14 residues. Deletions cut 1 base from V and 4 bases from J, with 8 bases between.

This clonotype has a count of ten or more. The V gene is TRBV7-2, the J gene TRBJ1-5; D not resolved. Germline-derived CDR1 and CDR2 are SGHTA and FQGNSA. This CDR3 spans 15 amino acids. The V gene lost 2 bases and the J gene lost 3 bases, with 11 bases spanning the gap. The CDR3 is CASSLSPGSNQPQHF. The CDR3 nucleotides read TGTGCCAGCAGCTTAAGCCCTGGGTCCAATCAGCCCCAGCATTTT. Drawing the rest from reference TRBV7-2 and TRBJ1-5, the complete variable domain is GAGVSQSPSNKVTEKGKDVELRCDPISGHTALYWYRQSLGQGLEFLIYFQGNSAPDKSGLPSDRFSAERTGGSVSTLTIQRTQQEDSAVYLCASSLSPGSNQPQHFGDGTRLSIL.

This clonotype came up many times. V gene TRBV6-1 combines with J gene TRBJ1-2; D is perhaps TRBD1 (6 bases). Trimming pared 6 bases from V and 8 bases from J, leaving 19 bases between. CDR1 and CDR2 (germline): MNHNS, SASEGT. The CDR3 loop spans 14 amino acids. DNA for the CDR3: TGTGCCAGCAGACTCAGGGGAGGGAGCTACGGCTACACCTTC. Translated: CASRLRGGSYGYTF.

This clonotype appeared many times. The chain is built from TRBV29-1 and TRBJ2-5; tentatively, D is TRBD2 (7 bases). V gave up 7 bases and J gave up 5 bases, with 17 bases separating them. The CDR3 sequence is 13 residues long. Germline CDR1 SQVTM, CDR2 ANQGSEA. CDR3 DNA: TGCAGCGGCCGGAGGGGGGGGGGGGAGACCCAGTACTTC. Its translation is CSGRRGGGETQYF.